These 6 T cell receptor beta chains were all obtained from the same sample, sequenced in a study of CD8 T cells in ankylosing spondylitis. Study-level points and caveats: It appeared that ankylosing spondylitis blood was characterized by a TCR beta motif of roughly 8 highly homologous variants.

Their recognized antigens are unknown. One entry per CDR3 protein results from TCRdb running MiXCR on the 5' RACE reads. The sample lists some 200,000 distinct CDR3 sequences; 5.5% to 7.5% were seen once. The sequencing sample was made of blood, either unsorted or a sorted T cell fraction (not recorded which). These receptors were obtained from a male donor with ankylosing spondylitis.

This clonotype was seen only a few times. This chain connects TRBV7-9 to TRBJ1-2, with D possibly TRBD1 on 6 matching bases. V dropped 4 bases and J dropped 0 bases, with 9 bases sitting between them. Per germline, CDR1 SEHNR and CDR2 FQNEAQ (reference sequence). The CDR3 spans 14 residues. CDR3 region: CASSWGGPNYGYTF. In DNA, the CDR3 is TGTGCCAGCAGCTGGGGGGGCCCTAACTATGGCTACACCTTC.

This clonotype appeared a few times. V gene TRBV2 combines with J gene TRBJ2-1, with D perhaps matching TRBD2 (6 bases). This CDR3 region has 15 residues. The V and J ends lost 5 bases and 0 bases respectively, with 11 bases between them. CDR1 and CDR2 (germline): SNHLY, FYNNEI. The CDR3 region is CASSMGLRSYNEQFF. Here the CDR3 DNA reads TGTGCCAGCAGTATGGGACTCCGCTCCTACAATGAGCAGTTCTTC.

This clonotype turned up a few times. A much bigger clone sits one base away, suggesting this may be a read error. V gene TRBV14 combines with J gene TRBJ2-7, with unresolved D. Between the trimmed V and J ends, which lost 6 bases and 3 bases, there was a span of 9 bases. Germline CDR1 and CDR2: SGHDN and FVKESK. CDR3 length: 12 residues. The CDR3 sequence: CASRLSNYEQYF. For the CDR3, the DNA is TGTGCCAGCAGACTTAGCAACTACGAGCAGTACTTC.

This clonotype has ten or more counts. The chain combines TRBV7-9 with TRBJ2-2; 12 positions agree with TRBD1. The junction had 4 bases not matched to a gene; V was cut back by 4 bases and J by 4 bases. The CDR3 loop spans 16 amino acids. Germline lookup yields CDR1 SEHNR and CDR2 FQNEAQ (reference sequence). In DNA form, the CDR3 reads TGTGCCAGCAGCTGGGGACAGGGGGCGATCACCGGGGAGCTGTTTTTT. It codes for CASSWGQGAITGELFF.

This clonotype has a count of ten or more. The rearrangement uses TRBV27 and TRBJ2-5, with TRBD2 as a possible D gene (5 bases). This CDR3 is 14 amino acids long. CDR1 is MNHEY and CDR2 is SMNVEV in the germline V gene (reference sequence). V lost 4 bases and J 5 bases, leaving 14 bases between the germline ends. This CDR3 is CASSSTFGGETQYF. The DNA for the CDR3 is TGTGCCAGCAGTTCCACCTTCGGAGGCGAGACCCAGTACTTC.

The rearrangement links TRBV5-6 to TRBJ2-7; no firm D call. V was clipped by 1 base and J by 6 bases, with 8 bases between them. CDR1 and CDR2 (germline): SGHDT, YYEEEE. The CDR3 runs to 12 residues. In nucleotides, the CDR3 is TGTGCCAGCAGCTTGTATGTCACCGAGCAGTACTTC. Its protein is CASSLYVTEQYF.